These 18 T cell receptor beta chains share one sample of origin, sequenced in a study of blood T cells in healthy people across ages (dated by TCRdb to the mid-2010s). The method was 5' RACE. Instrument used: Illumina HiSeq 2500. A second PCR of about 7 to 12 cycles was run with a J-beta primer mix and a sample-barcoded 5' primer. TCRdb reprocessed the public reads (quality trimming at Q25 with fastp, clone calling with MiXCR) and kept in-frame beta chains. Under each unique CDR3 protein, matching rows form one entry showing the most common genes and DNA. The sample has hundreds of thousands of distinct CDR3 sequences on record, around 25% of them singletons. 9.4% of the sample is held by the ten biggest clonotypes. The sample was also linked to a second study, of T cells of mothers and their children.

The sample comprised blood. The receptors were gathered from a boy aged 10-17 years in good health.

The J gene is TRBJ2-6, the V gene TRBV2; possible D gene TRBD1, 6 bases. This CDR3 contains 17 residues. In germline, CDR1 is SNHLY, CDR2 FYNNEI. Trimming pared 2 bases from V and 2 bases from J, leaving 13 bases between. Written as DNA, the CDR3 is TGTGCCAGCAGTGAACTAGGACAGTCCACTGGGGCCAACGTCCTGACTTTC. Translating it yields CASSELGQSTGANVLTF.

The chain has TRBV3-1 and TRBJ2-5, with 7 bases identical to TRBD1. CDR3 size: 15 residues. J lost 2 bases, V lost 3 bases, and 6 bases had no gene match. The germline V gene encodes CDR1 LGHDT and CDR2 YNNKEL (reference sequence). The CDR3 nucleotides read TGTGCCAGCAGCCATCGGGACAGCCTGCAAGAGACCCAGTACTTC. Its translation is CASSHRDSLQETQYF.

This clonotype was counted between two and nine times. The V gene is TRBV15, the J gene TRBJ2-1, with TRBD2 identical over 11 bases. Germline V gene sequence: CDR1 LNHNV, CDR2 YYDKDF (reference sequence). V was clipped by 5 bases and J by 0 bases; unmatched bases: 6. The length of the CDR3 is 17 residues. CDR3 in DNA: TGTGCCACCAGCGGGACTAGCGGTCCCCTCTCCTACAATGAGCAGTTCTTC. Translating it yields CATSGTSGPLSYNEQFF.

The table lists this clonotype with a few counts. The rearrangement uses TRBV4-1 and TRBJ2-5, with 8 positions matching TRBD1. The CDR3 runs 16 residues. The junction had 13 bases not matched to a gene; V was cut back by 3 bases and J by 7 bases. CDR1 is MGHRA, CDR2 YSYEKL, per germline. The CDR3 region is CASSQGTGFSSGTQYF. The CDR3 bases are TGCGCCAGCAGCCAGGGGACAGGATTCTCTTCGGGGACCCAGTACTTC.

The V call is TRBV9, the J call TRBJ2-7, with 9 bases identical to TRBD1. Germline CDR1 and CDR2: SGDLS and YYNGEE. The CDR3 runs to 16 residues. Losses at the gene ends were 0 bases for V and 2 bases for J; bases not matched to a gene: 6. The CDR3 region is CASSVAGQGGTYEQYF. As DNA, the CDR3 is TGTGCCAGCAGCGTAGCGGGACAGGGAGGGACCTACGAGCAGTACTTC.

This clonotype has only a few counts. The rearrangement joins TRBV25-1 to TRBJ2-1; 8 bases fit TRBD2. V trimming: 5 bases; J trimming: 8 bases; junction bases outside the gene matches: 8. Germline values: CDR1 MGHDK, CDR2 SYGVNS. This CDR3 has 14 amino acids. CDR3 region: CASSLLAVFDEQFF. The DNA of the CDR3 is TGTGCCAGCAGTCTACTAGCGGTCTTCGATGAGCAGTTCTTC.

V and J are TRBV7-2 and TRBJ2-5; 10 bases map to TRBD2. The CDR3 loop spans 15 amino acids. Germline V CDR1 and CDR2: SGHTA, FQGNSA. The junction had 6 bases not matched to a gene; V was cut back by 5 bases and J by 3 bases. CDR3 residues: CASSIGLAAEETQYF. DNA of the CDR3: TGTGCCAGCAGCATAGGACTAGCGGCTGAAGAGACCCAGTACTTC.

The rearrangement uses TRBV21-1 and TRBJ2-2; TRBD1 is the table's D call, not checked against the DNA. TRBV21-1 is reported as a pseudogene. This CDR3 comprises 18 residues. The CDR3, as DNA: TGTGCCAGCAGCACCGCCAGGGACAGGGGAGGGGACACCGGGGAGCTGTTTTTT. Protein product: CASSTARDRGGDTGELFF.

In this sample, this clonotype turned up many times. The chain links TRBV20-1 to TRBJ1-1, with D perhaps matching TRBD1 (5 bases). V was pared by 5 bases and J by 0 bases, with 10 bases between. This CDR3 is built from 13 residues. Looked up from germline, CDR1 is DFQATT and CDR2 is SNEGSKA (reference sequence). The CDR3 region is CSALGRLNTEAFF. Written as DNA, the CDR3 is TGCAGTGCTCTGGGACGGTTGAACACTGAAGCTTTCTTT.

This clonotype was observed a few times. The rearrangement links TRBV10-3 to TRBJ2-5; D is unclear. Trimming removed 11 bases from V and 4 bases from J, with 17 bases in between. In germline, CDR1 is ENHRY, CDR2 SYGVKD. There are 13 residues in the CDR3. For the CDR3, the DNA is TGTGCCTCCCAGAACATCGACGGAGAGACCCAGTACTTC. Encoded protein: CASQNIDGETQYF.

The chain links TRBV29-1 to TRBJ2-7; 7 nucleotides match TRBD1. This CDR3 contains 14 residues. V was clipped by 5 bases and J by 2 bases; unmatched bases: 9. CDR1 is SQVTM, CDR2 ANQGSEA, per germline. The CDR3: CSVLRDSGPYEQYF. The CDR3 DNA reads TGCAGCGTTCTCAGGGACAGCGGACCCTACGAGCAGTACTTC.

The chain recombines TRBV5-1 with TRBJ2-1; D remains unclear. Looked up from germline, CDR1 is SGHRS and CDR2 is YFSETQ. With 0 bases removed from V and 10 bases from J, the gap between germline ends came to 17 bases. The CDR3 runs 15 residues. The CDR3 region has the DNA TGCGCCAGCAGCTTGGCCGCGGTAGCCCTAGGGGAGCAGTTCTTC. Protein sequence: CASSLAAVALGEQFF.

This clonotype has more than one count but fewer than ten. In DNA, the CDR3 is TGTGCCAGCAGTTTACTGGGGCTAGCGGCAAGCCACGAGCAGTACTTC. Translated, it gives CASSLLGLAASHEQYF. The chain links TRBV28 to TRBJ2-7, with 7 bases matching TRBD2. Germline CDR1 is MDHEN and CDR2 is SYDVKM. This CDR3 is built from 16 residues. Losses at the gene ends were 2 bases for V and 5 bases for J; bases not matched to a gene: 12.

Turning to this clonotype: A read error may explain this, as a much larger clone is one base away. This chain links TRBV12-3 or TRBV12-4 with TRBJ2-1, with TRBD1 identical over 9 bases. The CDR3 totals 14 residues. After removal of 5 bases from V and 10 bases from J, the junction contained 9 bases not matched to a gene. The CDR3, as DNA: TGTGCCAGCAGTACAACAGGACAGGGGTCCGAGCAGTTCTTC. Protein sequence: CASSTTGQGSEQFF.

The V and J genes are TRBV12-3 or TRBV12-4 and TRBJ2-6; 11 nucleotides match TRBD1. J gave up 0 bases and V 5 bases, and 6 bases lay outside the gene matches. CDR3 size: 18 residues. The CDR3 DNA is TGTGCCAGCAGTCCGGGGACAGGGGGTACCTCTGGGGCCAACGTCCTGACTTTC. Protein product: CASSPGTGGTSGANVLTF.

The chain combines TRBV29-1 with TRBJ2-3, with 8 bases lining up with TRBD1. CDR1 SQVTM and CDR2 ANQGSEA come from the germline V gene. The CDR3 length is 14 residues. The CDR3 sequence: CGGGTGGTTDTQYF. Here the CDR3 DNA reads TGCGGGGGTGGTACAGGGGGAACCACAGATACGCAGTATTTT.

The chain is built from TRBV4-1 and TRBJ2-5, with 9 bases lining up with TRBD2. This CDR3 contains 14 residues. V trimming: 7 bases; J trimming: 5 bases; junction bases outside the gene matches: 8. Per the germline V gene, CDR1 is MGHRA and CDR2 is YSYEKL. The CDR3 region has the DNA TGCGCCAGCACTCTCGCGGGAGGGTGGGAGACCCAGTACTTC. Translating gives CASTLAGGWETQYF.

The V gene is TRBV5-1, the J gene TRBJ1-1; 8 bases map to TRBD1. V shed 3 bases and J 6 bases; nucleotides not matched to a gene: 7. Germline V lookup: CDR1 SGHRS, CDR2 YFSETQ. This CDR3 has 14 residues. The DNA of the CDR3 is TGCGCCAGCAGCTCCGGACAGGGAAGGGCTGAAGCTTTCTTT. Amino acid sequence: CASSSGQGRAEAFF.